These 16 T cell receptor beta chains were sequenced from one sample in a study of PD-1 blockade in classical Hodgkin lymphoma. Generated by immunoSEQ multiplex PCR, the TCRdb table keeps only in-frame clones and is missing some. This table holds about 10,000 clones, around 79% found once. The patients all showed relapse after autologous stem cell transplantation, while their brentuximab vedotin exposure varied. Sample: peripheral blood mononuclear cells (PBMCs), taken at baseline. The receptors stem from a human donor with classical Hodgkin lymphoma.

The chain uses TRBV7-8 and TRBJ1-1, with D unclear. This CDR3 comprises 14 residues. Germline loops: CDR1 SGHVS, CDR2 FQNEAQ. The germline V and J ends were trimmed by 1 base and 1 base, with 7 bases remaining between them. The DNA of the CDR3 is TGTGCCAGCAGCTTAGGGACGGAGAACACTGAAGCTTTCTTT. Its translation: CASSLGTENTEAFF. Complete variable domain (other parts from reference TRBV7-8 and TRBJ1-1): GAGVSQSPRYKVAKRGQDVALRCDPISGHVSLFWYQQALGQGPEFLTYFQNEAQLDKSGLPSDRFFAERPEGSVSTLKIQRTQQEDSAVYLCASSLGTENTEAFFGQGTRLTVV.

V gene TRBV4-2 combines with J gene TRBJ1-3; D possibly corresponds to TRBD1 (5 bases). The V gene lost 7 bases and the J gene lost 3 bases, with 13 bases spanning the gap. This CDR3 has 14 residues. The V gene's germline CDR1 is LGHNA and CDR2 YNFKEQ. In DNA form, the CDR3 reads TGTGCCAGCATGCAGGCGGGGGATGGAAACACCATATATTTT. This gives the protein CASMQAGDGNTIYF.

The J gene is TRBJ1-5, the V gene TRBV28, with a weak D call TRBD1 (6 bases). In germline, CDR1 is MDHEN, CDR2 SYDVKM. V lost 8 bases to trimming and J lost 11 bases, with 19 bases between them. The CDR3 covers 13 residues. This CDR3 reads CASRGRGHSTQHF. The CDR3 DNA follows: TGTGCCAGCCGGGGGCGGGGCCATTCGACCCAGCATTTT.

This clone is classed as medium-sized (0.01 to 0.1%). The genes are TRBV30 and TRBJ1-4; 9 bases fit TRBD1. The germline V gene encodes CDR1 GTSNPN and CDR2 SVGIG (reference sequence). The V segment lost 7 bases and the J segment 5 bases; nucleotides outside the gene matches: 5. This CDR3 has 13 residues. The CDR3 protein is CASDRGGNEKLFF. In DNA form, the CDR3 reads TGTGCCTCCGACAGGGGGGGAAATGAAAAACTGTTTTTT.

V and J are TRBV4-1 and TRBJ2-1, with D possibly being TRBD1 (6 bases). The CDR3 length is 15 residues. V was shortened by 0 bases and J by 3 bases, with 9 bases between the two germline ends. CDR1 and CDR2 (germline): MGHRA, YSYEKL. DNA for the CDR3: TGCGCCAGCAGCCAAGAGGGGGCACTCTACAATGAGCAGTTCTTC. It codes for CASSQEGALYNEQFF.

V gene TRBV18 combines with J gene TRBJ2-3; D not resolved. Germline V gene lookup returns CDR1 KGHSH and CDR2 LQKENI. V lost 0 bases and J 3 bases, leaving 7 bases between the germline ends. This CDR3 is 14 amino acids long. The CDR3 nucleotides read TGTGCCAGCTCACCACCGTCTCGGACAGATACGCAGTATTTT. This translates into CASSPPSRTDTQYF.

A few counts support this clone. V and J are TRBV4-3 and TRBJ2-3; the match to TRBD2 covers 9 bases. Germline V gene data show CDR1 as LGHNA and CDR2 as YSLEER. CDR3 length: 17 amino acids. After removal of 0 bases from V and 1 base from J, the junction contained 5 bases not matched to a gene. This CDR3 is CASSQDWVAGGTDTQYF. CDR3 coding DNA: TGCGCCAGCAGCCAAGATTGGGTAGCGGGGGGCACAGATACGCAGTATTTT.

The chain employs TRBV5-6 and TRBJ1-5; D is possibly TRBD1 (5 bases). CDR1 and CDR2 (germline): SGHDT, YYEEEE. V was clipped by 1 base and J by 2 bases, with 7 bases between them. The CDR3 is made up of 14 amino acids. The CDR3 here is CASSLTGGNQPQHF. CDR3 sequence (DNA): TGTGCCAGCAGCTTGACAGGTGGCAATCAGCCCCAGCATTTT.

The V call is TRBV19, the J call TRBJ1-1, with D perhaps TRBD1 (6 bases). Germline V gene lookup returns CDR1 LNHDA and CDR2 SQIVND (reference sequence). The germline V and J ends were trimmed by 10 bases and 8 bases, with 20 bases remaining between them. The length of the CDR3 is 13 residues. For the CDR3, the DNA is TGTGCCACCCGAGTACAGGGTGTTGGCGAAGCTTTCTTT. The encoded protein is CATRVQGVGEAFF.

V and J are TRBV15 and TRBJ2-1; D is ambiguous. With 4 bases removed from V and 5 bases from J, the gap between germline ends came to 9 bases. The CDR3 totals 13 residues. The germline CDR1 and CDR2 sequences are LNHNV and YYDKDF (reference sequence). This chain's CDR3 is CATSTAGNNEQFF. The CDR3 DNA sequence: TGTGCCACCAGCACCGCCGGAAACAATGAGCAGTTCTTC.

The gene calls are TRBV5-6 and TRBJ2-3; D unresolved. This CDR3 comprises 15 residues. Per the germline V gene, CDR1 is SGHDT and CDR2 is YYEEEE. Trimming took 0 bases from V and 2 from J, leaving 10 bases between them. The CDR3, as DNA: TGTGCCAGCAGCTTGGGACCGATGACCACAGATACGCAGTATTTT. This encodes CASSLGPMTTDTQYF.

The table lists this clone with a count of one. Other DNA sequences in this sample translate to the same CDR3. The chain employs TRBV7-9 and TRBJ1-3, with D possibly being TRBD1 (6 bases). The CDR3 is 15 residues long. CDR1 SEHNR and CDR2 FQNEAQ come from the germline V gene (reference sequence). V was cut by 0 bases and J by 3 bases, with 9 bases left in between. CDR3 sequence (DNA): TGTGCCAGCAGCTTAGCCCAGGGGAGTGGAAACACCATATATTTT. This translates into CASSLAQGSGNTIYF.

The sample holds a few counts of this clone. This chain connects TRBV2 to TRBJ1-3; unclear D gene. This CDR3 is built from 16 residues. Germline V CDR1 and CDR2: SNHLY, FYNNEI. V lost 7 bases and J 0 bases, leaving 16 bases between the germline ends. The CDR3 DNA reads as TGTGCCAGCACCCCCCGAGCCAGACACTCTGGAAACACCATATATTTT. Its translation: CASTPRARHSGNTIYF.

This clone was found once. This chain uses TRBV28 with TRBJ1-5; TRBD1 is a possible D gene (5 bases). The germline V gene has CDR1 MDHEN and CDR2 SYDVKM. V was cut by 3 bases and J by 7 bases, with 13 bases left in between. The CDR3 totals 14 residues. CDR3 sequence (DNA): TGTGCCAGCAGTTTCTTCCAGGGTAGGCAGCCCCAGCATTTT. Amino acids: CASSFFQGRQPQHF.

V gene TRBV28 combines with J gene TRBJ2-5, with D perhaps TRBD1 (6 bases). Germline lookup yields CDR1 MDHEN and CDR2 SYDVKM. This CDR3 has 15 amino acids. With 3 bases removed from V and 0 bases from J, the gap between germline ends came to 11 bases. In DNA, the CDR3 is TGTGCCAGCAGTTTTCTAACAGGGAACCAAGAGACCCAGTACTTC. This translates into CASSFLTGNQETQYF.

The chain joins TRBV5-1 to TRBJ1-2; D might be TRBD1 (5 bases). CDR3 length equals 14 residues. Trimming pared 3 bases from V and 4 bases from J, leaving 13 bases between. The V gene's germline CDR1 is SGHRS and CDR2 YFSETQ. CDR3: CASSSQGGAYGYTF. CDR3 bases: TGCGCCAGCAGCTCCCAAGGAGGGGCCTATGGCTACACCTTC.